Listed here are 10 T cell receptor beta chains from one sample, sequenced in a study of identical twins. TCRdb reprocessed the 5' RACE reads via MiXCR and lists one record per CDR3 protein. The sample has some 710,000 distinct CDR3 sequences; around 6.1% are singletons. Sample: naive T cells sorted from blood. These receptors came from a man aged 18 to 30 in good health.

This clonotype has more than one count but fewer than ten. The chain couples TRBV6-5 to TRBJ1-1; D not resolved. The CDR3 is 13 amino acids. CDR1 is MNHEY, CDR2 SVGAGI, per germline. Trimming left V 4 bases short and J 4 bases short, with 10 bases between. CDR3: CASSFQTGTEAFF. The CDR3 coding sequence is TGTGCCAGCAGTTTTCAAACCGGCACTGAAGCTTTCTTT.

The table lists this clonotype with many counts. The rearrangement joins TRBV5-1 to TRBJ2-1; D possibly corresponds to TRBD2 (6 bases). V was trimmed by 4 bases and J by 14 bases, leaving 16 bases between them. The CDR3 is 12 amino acids. The V gene's germline CDR1 is SGHRS and CDR2 YFSETQ. The CDR3 region is CASSLAGSTEFF. CDR3 nucleotide sequence: TGCGCCAGCAGCCTGGCGGGGTCTACTGAGTTCTTC. The complete variable domain, with remaining parts taken from reference TRBV5-1 and TRBJ2-1, reads KAGVTQTPRYLIKTRGQQVTLSCSPISGHRSVSWYQQTPGQGLQFLFEYFSETQRNKGNFPGRFSGRQFSNSRSEMNVSTLELGDSALYLCASSLAGSTEFFGPGTRLTVL.

In this sample, this clonotype turned up many times. The chain links TRBV7-6 to TRBJ2-4, with 9 bases that match TRBD1. The trim removed 2 bases at V and 5 bases at J, leaving 10 bases unmatched. CDR1 and CDR2 (germline): SGHVS, FNYEAQ. This CDR3 comprises 17 residues. The CDR3 region has the DNA TGTGCCAGCAGCTTAAGGGAACAGGGGGCGCTGGAAAACATTCAGTACTTC. This sequence encodes CASSLREQGALENIQYF.

In its sample, this clonotype was seen many times. The gene calls are TRBV6-5 and TRBJ2-7; no firm D call. The CDR3 totals 13 residues. V lost 3 bases, J lost 6 bases, and 12 bases lay in between. CDR1 MNHEY and CDR2 SVGAGI come from the germline V gene. The DNA for the CDR3 is TGTGCCAGCAGTTATCAACCGGGTTCCGAGCAGTACGTC. This codes for CASSYQPGSEQYV.

This clonotype was detected a few times. The chain joins TRBV3-1 to TRBJ1-4; 10 bases map to TRBD1. The V segment lost 6 bases and the J segment 3 bases; nucleotides outside the gene matches: 7. CDR3 size: 16 residues. The germline V gene encodes CDR1 LGHDT and CDR2 YNNKEL (reference sequence). CDR3 sequence: CASRIGQGVSNEKLFF. In DNA form, the CDR3 reads TGTGCCAGCAGGATTGGACAGGGGGTCTCTAATGAAAAACTGTTTTTT.

This clonotype was observed a handful of times. The chain combines TRBV5-4 with TRBJ2-6; D is ambiguous. V lost 4 bases, J lost 2 bases, and 13 bases lay in between. Germline V lookup: CDR1 SGHNT, CDR2 YYREEE (reference sequence). The CDR3 is 16 residues long. CDR3 nucleotides: TGTGCCAGCAGCCTACTTGGCACAGCTGGGGCCAACGTCCTGACTTTC. This gives the protein CASSLLGTAGANVLTF.

The chain couples TRBV29-1 to TRBJ2-7; D gene unclear. Germline-derived CDR1 and CDR2 are SQVTM and ANQGSEA. This CDR3 is 12 amino acids long. V dropped 6 bases and J dropped 3 bases, with 12 bases sitting between them. The CDR3 sequence: CSVVADFYEQYF. CDR3 sequence (DNA): TGCAGCGTCGTGGCAGATTTCTACGAGCAGTACTTC.

The chain couples TRBV12-3 or TRBV12-4 to TRBJ2-1, with D possibly being TRBD2 (7 bases). Trimming shortened V by 3 bases and J by 3 bases, and 12 bases separated the two germline ends. The length of the CDR3 is 15 residues. The CDR3 region is CASSFEGGGYNEQFF. CDR3 DNA sequence: TGTGCCAGCAGTTTCGAGGGGGGGGGCTACAATGAGCAGTTCTTC.

The chain employs TRBV6-1 and TRBJ2-3; a possible D gene is TRBD1 (5 bases). V was trimmed by 4 bases and J by 2 bases, leaving 10 bases between them. The CDR3 spans 14 residues. Looked up from germline, CDR1 is MNHNS and CDR2 is SASEGT. The CDR3: CASSGQPFTDTQYF. In DNA, the CDR3 is TGTGCCAGCAGTGGACAGCCCTTCACAGATACGCAGTATTTT.

There are many counts of this clonotype. In DNA form, the CDR3 reads TGTGCCAGCAGCCAAGTCCGGCTCGGCACCGGGGAGCTGTTTTTT. It translates to CASSQVRLGTGELFF. The chain links TRBV14 to TRBJ2-2; D is uncertain. CDR3 length: 15 residues. Trimming removed 1 base at V and 4 bases at J, with 10 bases between. Germline CDR1 reads SGHDN; CDR2 reads FVKESK.